The entry below describes one T cell receptor (beta chain). J lost 4 bases, V lost 5 bases, and 7 bases had no gene match. CDR3 length equals 15 residues. In germline, CDR1 is MGHDK, CDR2 SYGVNS. Membership in each cohort depended on participant-reported clinical history. The sample is drawn from a study of blood T cell repertoires in COVID-19. Study background: Nucleic acid was either cDNA or gDNA, and it came from T cells, B-cell-depleted T cells, or PBMCs.

Measured with immunoSEQ multiplex PCR; TCRdb has only the in-frame clones, and not every one. This table holds about 220,000 clones, around 91% found once. The clonotype comes from a man aged 25 to 40 who had been exposed to COVID-19. The rearrangement links TRBV25-1 to TRBJ1-4, with 7 bases that match TRBD1. The source material was PBMCs or T cells enriched from blood (not recorded which). The CDR3 DNA follows: TGTGCCAGCAGTTTAACAGGGGCCCTTAATGAAAAACTGTTTTTT. Amino acid sequence: CASSLTGALNEKLFF. The variable domain in full, completed from reference TRBV25-1 and TRBJ1-4, reads EADIYQTPRYLVIGTGKKITLECSQTMGHDKMYWYQQDPGMELHLIHYSYGVNSTEKGDLSSESTVSRIRTEHFPLTLESARPSHTSQYLCASSLTGALNEKLFFGSGTQLSVL.